This TCR beta chain appears in the sequencing data of a study of T cells after posttransplantation cyclophosphamide. Study observations and caveats: Recipient CMV seropositivity and CMV reactivation strongly tracked TRB clonality. Tissue-infiltrating T cells from skin or gut overlapped little with blood T cells. Donor CD8+ memory clones often dominated recipient blood repertoires at later times.

The CDR3 contains 18 residues. CDR1 is SGHTA, CDR2 FQGNSA, per germline. Germline trimming cut 5 bases from V and 5 bases from J; bases unmatched to any gene: 14. TCRdb keeps only in-frame clones here, not all; method: immunoSEQ multiplex PCR. The sample lists more than 50,000 clones, just over 85% seen once, with around 2.8% in the top ten. This clone was seen once. Its target is unknown. Input material: PBMCs. This TCR derives from a man aged 25-45 years with a blood cancer, CMV-positive, and with a related stem cell donor. The chain combines TRBV7-2 with TRBJ2-1, with TRBD2 matching over 11 bases. The CDR3 sequence is CASSPYPTSGSLNNEQFF. The CDR3 region has the DNA TGTGCCAGCAGCCCATATCCCACTAGCGGGAGTTTGAACAATGAGCAGTTCTTC. Variable domain in full (rest from reference TRBV7-2 and TRBJ2-1): GAGVSQSPSNKVTEKGKDVELRCDPISGHTALYWYRQSLGQGLEFLIYFQGNSAPDKSGLPSDRFSAERTGGSVSTLTIQRTQQEDSAVYLCASSPYPTSGSLNNEQFFGPGTRLTVL.